These 16 T cell receptor beta chains were sequenced from one sample in a study of blood T cell repertoires in COVID-19. Using immunoSEQ multiplex PCR, the repertoire was profiled, and TCRdb retains in-frame clones only, with some absent. The sample holds 120,000 to 150,000 clones; roughly four fifths are singletons and the top ten take 7% to 9%. The sequenced material came from peripheral blood. These receptors were taken from a human donor with acute or convalescent COVID-19. The donor label of this sample is uncertain.

The chain couples TRBV2 to TRBJ1-5; TRBD1 matches 12 bases. Germline assignment: CDR1 SNHLY and CDR2 FYNNEI. Unmatched junction bases numbered 15, after V lost 3 bases and J lost 6 bases. This CDR3 region has 19 residues. The CDR3 loop reads CASSEDPGTGGAHGQPQHF. The CDR3 region has the DNA TGTGCCAGCAGTGAGGACCCCGGGACAGGGGGCGCACATGGTCAGCCCCAGCATTTT.

The sample holds one count of this clone. V gene TRBV20-1 combines with J gene TRBJ2-4; TRBD1 might be the D (5 bases). This CDR3 contains 15 residues. Deletions cut 3 bases from V and 2 bases from J, with 14 bases between. Germline V lookup: CDR1 DFQATT, CDR2 SNEGSKA (reference sequence). The CDR3 spells CSASPGAGTKNIQYF. The DNA for the CDR3 is TGCAGTGCTAGTCCTGGGGCTGGAACCAAAAACATTCAGTACTTC.

V usage is TRBV29-1 and J usage is TRBJ2-7, with 9 bases fitting TRBD1. The trim removed 2 bases at V and 1 base at J, leaving 6 bases unmatched. Germline V gives CDR1 SQVTM, CDR2 ANQGSEA. This CDR3 has 15 amino acids. The CDR3 here is CSVEREDRGSYEQYF. Here the CDR3 DNA reads TGCAGCGTTGAAAGGGAGGACAGGGGTTCCTACGAGCAGTACTTC.

The V and J genes are TRBV7-9 and TRBJ1-4, with 7 bases that match TRBD1. This CDR3 region has 13 residues. Trimming cost V 0 bases and J 10 bases; bases outside gene matches: 2. Germline V gene data show CDR1 as SEHNR and CDR2 as FQNEAQ (reference sequence). CDR3 nucleotide sequence: TGTGCCAGCAGCTTAGCTGGACAGGCAAAACTGTTTTTT. Protein product: CASSLAGQAKLFF.

The V gene is TRBV6-2 or TRBV6-3, the J gene TRBJ2-3, with 15 bases identical to TRBD2. Germline assignment: CDR1 MNHEY and CDR2 SVGEGT. The CDR3 contains 18 residues. V lost 5 bases, J lost 2 bases, and 8 bases stayed unmatched. This CDR3 is CASSRGRTSGGVTDTQYF. The CDR3 region has the DNA TGTGCCAGCAGTCGCGGCCGGACTAGCGGGGGGGTCACAGATACGCAGTATTTT.

The chain links TRBV5-1 to TRBJ2-2, with 8 bases identical to TRBD1. Germline CDR1 SGHRS, CDR2 YFSETQ. The V and J ends lost 3 bases and 3 bases, in that order; junction bases with no gene match: 7. The CDR3 totals 16 residues. The CDR3 loop reads CASSYPPDRDTGELFF. The CDR3 DNA is TGCGCCAGCAGCTACCCCCCGGACAGGGACACCGGGGAGCTGTTTTTT.

This clone occurred a few times. This rearrangement joins TRBV2 to TRBJ2-1; 9 nucleotides agree with TRBD1. V dropped 6 bases and J dropped 5; count of bases not matched to a gene: 8. Germline loops: CDR1 SNHLY, CDR2 FYNNEI. The CDR3 extends over 15 amino acids. The chain's CDR3 is CASRKGQGFDNEQFF. CDR3 in DNA: TGTGCCAGCAGAAAGGGACAGGGCTTTGACAATGAGCAGTTCTTC.

The V call is TRBV6-5, the J call TRBJ1-6; TRBD1 is a possible D gene (5 bases). The germline V gene has CDR1 MNHEY and CDR2 SVGAGI. Between the trimmed V and J ends, which lost 5 bases and 7 bases, there was a span of 15 bases. The CDR3 is made up of 15 amino acids. The CDR3 region is CASSKTAKSNSPLHF. Written as DNA, the CDR3 is TGTGCCAGCAGTAAGACAGCGAAATCAAATTCACCCCTCCACTTT.

J is TRBJ2-4 and V is TRBV2; D is possibly TRBD1 (6 bases). This CDR3 contains 14 residues. V lost 7 bases to trimming and J lost 0 bases, with 10 bases between them. Germline lookup yields CDR1 SNHLY and CDR2 FYNNEI. This CDR3 reads CASNPGAAKNIQYF. The CDR3 coding sequence is TGTGCCAGCAATCCAGGGGCAGCCAAAAACATTCAGTACTTC.

This chain links TRBV30 with TRBJ2-3; TRBD2 agrees at 9 bases. This CDR3 has 14 residues. V lost 7 bases and J lost 5; bases outside the gene matches: 10. CDR1 and CDR2 from the germline V gene are GTSNPN and SVGIG (reference sequence). The CDR3 region is CASLAGSGGDTQYF. CDR3 DNA: TGTGCCTCCCTAGCGGGGTCGGGTGGAGATACGCAGTATTTT.

The V and J genes are TRBV11-2 and TRBJ1-5; 10 bases fit TRBD1. This CDR3 is 16 amino acids long. V shed 2 bases and J 5 bases; nucleotides not matched to a gene: 6. In germline, CDR1 is SGHAT, CDR2 FQNNGV. The CDR3 coding sequence is TGTGCCAGCAGCTTAAGGTCCGGGACAGGGGATCAGCCCCAGCATTTT. It yields the protein CASSLRSGTGDQPQHF.

The CDR3 region is CASSPLGADTQYF. The CDR3 region has the DNA TGTGCCAGTAGTCCCCTAGGGGCAGATACGCAGTATTTT. The chain recombines TRBV19 with TRBJ2-3; D may be TRBD1 (5 bases). Germline-derived CDR1 and CDR2 are LNHDA and SQIVND (reference sequence). Trimming pared 5 bases from V and 4 bases from J, leaving 10 bases between. The CDR3 sequence is 13 residues long.

The chain recombines TRBV10-3 with TRBJ1-6, with 9 bases aligning to TRBD1. The CDR3 length is 15 residues. Germline V CDR1 and CDR2: ENHRY, SYGVKD. V dropped 2 bases and J dropped 7; count of bases not matched to a gene: 3. Here the CDR3 reads CAISERGTGNSPLHF. The DNA for the CDR3 is TGTGCCATCAGTGAGCGGGGGACAGGGAATTCACCCCTCCACTTT.

The chain joins TRBV24-1 to TRBJ2-1, with a possible D match to TRBD2 (5 bases). Germline lookup yields CDR1 KGHDR and CDR2 SFDVKD. Trimming pared 5 bases from V and 6 bases from J, leaving 10 bases between. This CDR3 comprises 13 residues. CDR3 amino acids: CATSGGHRNEQFF. The CDR3 coding sequence is TGTGCCACCAGTGGAGGGCATCGCAATGAGCAGTTCTTC.

In the case of this clone: Additional DNA sequences in this sample encode the identical CDR3. V and J are TRBV7-9 and TRBJ1-1; D ambiguous. This CDR3 is built from 12 residues. Looked up from germline, CDR1 is SEHNR and CDR2 is FQNEAQ (reference sequence). V lost 2 bases and J lost 5, with 6 bases in between. The CDR3 DNA reads as TGTGCCAGCAGCTTACGAGGGACTGAAGCTTTCTTT. Protein: CASSLRGTEAFF. The full variable domain, rest sourced from reference TRBV7-9 and TRBJ1-1, is DTGVSQNPRHKITKRGQNVTFRCDPISEHNRLYWYRQTLGQGPEFLTYFQNEAQLEKSRLLSDRFSAERPKGSFSTLEIQRTEQGDSAMYLCASSLRGTEAFFGQGTRLTVV.

The chain combines TRBV9 with TRBJ1-4; 7 bases map to TRBD1. The CDR3 covers 15 residues. The germline V gene has CDR1 SGDLS and CDR2 YYNGEE. The J segment lost 5 bases and the V segment lost 4 bases, leaving 8 bases of the junction unmatched. The CDR3 nucleotides read TGTGCCAGCAGCCCTCTGACAGGGATCAATGAAAAACTGTTTTTT. It is translated as CASSPLTGINEKLFF.